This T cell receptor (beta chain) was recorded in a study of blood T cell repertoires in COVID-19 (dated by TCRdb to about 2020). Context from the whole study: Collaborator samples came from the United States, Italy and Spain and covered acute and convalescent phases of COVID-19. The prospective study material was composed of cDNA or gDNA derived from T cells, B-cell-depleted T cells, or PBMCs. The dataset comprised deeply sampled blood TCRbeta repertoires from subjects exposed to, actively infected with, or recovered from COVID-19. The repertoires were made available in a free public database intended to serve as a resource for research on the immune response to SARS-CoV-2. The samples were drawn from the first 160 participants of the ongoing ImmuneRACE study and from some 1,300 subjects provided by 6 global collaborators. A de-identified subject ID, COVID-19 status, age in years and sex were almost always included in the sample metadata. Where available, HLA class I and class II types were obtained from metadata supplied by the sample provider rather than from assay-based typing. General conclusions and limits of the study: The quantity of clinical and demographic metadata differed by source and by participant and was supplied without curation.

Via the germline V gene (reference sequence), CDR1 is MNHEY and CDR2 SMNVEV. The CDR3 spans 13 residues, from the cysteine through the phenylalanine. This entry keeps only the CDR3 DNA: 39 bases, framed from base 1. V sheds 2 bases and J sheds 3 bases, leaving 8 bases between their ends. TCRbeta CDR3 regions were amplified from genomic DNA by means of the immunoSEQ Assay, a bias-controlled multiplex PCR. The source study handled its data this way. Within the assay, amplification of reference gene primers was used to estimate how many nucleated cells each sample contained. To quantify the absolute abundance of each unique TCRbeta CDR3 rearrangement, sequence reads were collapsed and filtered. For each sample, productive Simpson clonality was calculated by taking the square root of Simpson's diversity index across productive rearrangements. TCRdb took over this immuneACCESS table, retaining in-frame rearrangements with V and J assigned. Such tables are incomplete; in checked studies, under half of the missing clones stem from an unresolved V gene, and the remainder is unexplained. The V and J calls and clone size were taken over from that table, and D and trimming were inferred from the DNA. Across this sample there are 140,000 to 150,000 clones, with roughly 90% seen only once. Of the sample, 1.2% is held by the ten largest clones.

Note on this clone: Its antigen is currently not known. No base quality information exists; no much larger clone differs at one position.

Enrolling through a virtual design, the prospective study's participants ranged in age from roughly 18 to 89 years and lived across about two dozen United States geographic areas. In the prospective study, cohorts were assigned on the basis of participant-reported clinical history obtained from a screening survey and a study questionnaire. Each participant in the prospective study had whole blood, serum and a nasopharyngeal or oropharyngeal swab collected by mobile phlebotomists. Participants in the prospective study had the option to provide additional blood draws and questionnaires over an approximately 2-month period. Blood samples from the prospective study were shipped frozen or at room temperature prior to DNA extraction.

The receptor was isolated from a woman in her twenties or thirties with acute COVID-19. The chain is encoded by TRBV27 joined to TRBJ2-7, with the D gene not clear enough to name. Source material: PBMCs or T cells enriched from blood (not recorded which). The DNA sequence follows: TGTGCCAGCAGTTTACCCCCTTACTACGAGCAGTACTTC. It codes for CASSLPPYYEQYF.